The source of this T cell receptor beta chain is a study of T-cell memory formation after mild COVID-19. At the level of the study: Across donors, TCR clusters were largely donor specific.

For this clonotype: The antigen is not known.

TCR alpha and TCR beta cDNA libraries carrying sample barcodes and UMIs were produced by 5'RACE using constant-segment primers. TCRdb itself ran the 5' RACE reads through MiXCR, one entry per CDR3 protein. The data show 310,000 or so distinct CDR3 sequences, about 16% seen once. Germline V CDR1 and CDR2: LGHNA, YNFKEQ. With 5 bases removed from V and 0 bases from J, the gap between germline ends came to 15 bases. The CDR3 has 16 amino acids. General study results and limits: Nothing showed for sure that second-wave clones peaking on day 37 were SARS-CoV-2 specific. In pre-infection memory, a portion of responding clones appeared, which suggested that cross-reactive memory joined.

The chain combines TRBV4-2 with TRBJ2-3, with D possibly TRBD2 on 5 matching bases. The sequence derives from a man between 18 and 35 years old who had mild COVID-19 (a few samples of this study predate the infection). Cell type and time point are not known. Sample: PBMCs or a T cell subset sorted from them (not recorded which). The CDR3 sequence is CASSFQSGISTDTQYF. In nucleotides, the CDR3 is TGTGCCAGCAGCTTTCAAAGCGGTATTAGCACAGATACGCAGTATTTT.